The 11 T cell receptor beta chains below all came from one sample that was sequenced in a study of blood T cell repertoires in COVID-19. Assay used: immunoSEQ multiplex PCR; TCRdb lists only in-frame clones, some missing. The profile shows 80,000 to 95,000 clones, 91% of them singletons. Sequences were obtained from peripheral blood. All receptors derive from a human donor with active COVID-19. The donor label of this sample is uncertain.

The chain couples TRBV7-2 to TRBJ2-1, with D possibly matching TRBD2 (6 bases). The germline gives CDR1 SGHTA, CDR2 FQGNSA. V was clipped by 3 bases and J by 0 bases, with 9 bases between them. This CDR3 spans 15 amino acids. Here the CDR3 DNA reads TGTGCCAGCAGCTTGGCGGGGAGCTCCTACAATGAGCAGTTCTTC. As protein: CASSLAGSSYNEQFF.

This clone was detected a few times. The J gene is TRBJ1-5, the V gene TRBV5-5; the D is unclear. The ends were cut back, 3 bases at V and 1 base at J, with 17 bases in the middle. CDR3 length: 17 amino acids. Per germline, CDR1 SGHKS and CDR2 YYEKEE (reference sequence). This CDR3 reads CASSSATIAGSNQPQHF. CDR3 DNA: TGTGCCAGCAGCTCCGCGACAATCGCAGGCAGCAATCAGCCCCAGCATTTT.

As DNA, the CDR3 is TGTGCCAGCAGCCAAGACCCGGGACTAGCCTTGGAAATGTACTTC. Amino acid sequence: CASSQDPGLALEMYF. V and J are TRBV3-1 (or the pseudogene TRBV3-2) and TRBJ2-5, with 9 bases identical to TRBD2. V lost 0 bases, J lost 13 bases, and 12 bases stayed unmatched. CDR3 size: 15 residues. The germline gives CDR1 LGHDT, CDR2 YNNKEL (reference sequence).

The chain's CDR3 is CASSLVGDTQETQYF. CDR3 in DNA: TGCGCCAGCAGCTTGGTGGGGGACACCCAAGAGACCCAGTACTTC. This chain links TRBV5-1 with TRBJ2-5; D is perhaps TRBD1 (6 bases). The CDR3 totals 15 residues. Germline loops: CDR1 SGHRS, CDR2 YFSETQ. Trimming removed 0 bases from V and 1 base from J, with 10 bases in between.

The chain recombines TRBV5-1 with TRBJ2-7, with D maybe TRBD2 (5 bases). Germline lookup yields CDR1 SGHRS and CDR2 YFSETQ. V gave up 4 bases and J gave up 7 bases, with 12 bases separating them. The CDR3 has 12 amino acids. The CDR3 nucleotides read TGCGCCAGCAGCCCGACCACGGGGGAGCAGTACTTC. Translating it yields CASSPTTGEQYF. Full variable domain (remainder filled in from reference TRBV5-1 and TRBJ2-7): KAGVTQTPRYLIKTRGQQVTLSCSPISGHRSVSWYQQTPGQGLQFLFEYFSETQRNKGNFPGRFSGRQFSNSRSEMNVSTLELGDSALYLCASSPTTGEQYFGPGTRLTVT.

This clone has only one observation. The chain uses TRBV5-1 and TRBJ1-4; a possible D gene is TRBD1 (6 bases). Germline CDR1 and CDR2: SGHRS and YFSETQ. Trimming stripped 4 bases from V and 8 bases from J, with 15 bases between. CDR3 length: 14 residues. The CDR3 DNA is TGCGCCAGCAGCCCAGAACAGGGACAAGAAAAACTGTTTTTT. Amino acids: CASSPEQGQEKLFF.

The chain is built from TRBV7-2 and TRBJ1-5; TRBD1 is a possible D gene (5 bases). CDR1 SGHTA and CDR2 FQGNSA come from the germline V gene. CDR3 length: 16 residues. V shed 0 bases and J shed 4 bases, with 13 bases lying between them. As DNA, the CDR3 is TGTGCCAGCAGCTTAGCAGTAGGGGCATGGAATCAGCCCCAGCATTTT. Amino acids: CASSLAVGAWNQPQHF.

This chain links TRBV19 with TRBJ2-2, with D tentatively TRBD1 (5 bases). The germline gives CDR1 LNHDA, CDR2 SQIVND (reference sequence). CDR3 length: 15 residues. Trimming removed 7 bases from V and 2 bases from J, with 14 bases in between. The CDR3 region has the DNA TGTGCCAGTAAAGCCGCTCAGGGTAACACCGGGGAGCTGTTTTTT. Its protein is CASKAAQGNTGELFF. The entire variable domain, with the rest obtained from reference TRBV19 and TRBJ2-2, is as follows: DGGITQSPKYLFRKEGQNVTLSCEQNLNHDAMYWYRQDPGQGLRLIYYSQIVNDFQKGDIAEGYSVSREKKESFPLTVTSAQKNPTAFYLCASKAAQGNTGELFFGEGSRLTVL.

The chain joins TRBV29-1 to TRBJ1-2; 12 bases are a match to TRBD1. In germline, CDR1 is SQVTM, CDR2 ANQGSEA. This CDR3 is built from 15 residues. V dropped 6 bases and J dropped 5; count of bases not matched to a gene: 10. CDR3 loop: CSVLIRDRGLYGYTF. The CDR3 DNA is TGCAGCGTCCTAATCCGGGACAGGGGGCTGTATGGCTACACCTTC.

The chain employs TRBV28 and TRBJ1-2, with 10 bases identical to TRBD1. J gave up 8 bases and V 6 bases, and 15 bases lay outside the gene matches. The CDR3 is 16 amino acids. Germline CDR1 and CDR2: MDHEN and SYDVKM. The CDR3 sequence is CASRTGGPLLNSGYTF. CDR3 DNA: TGTGCCAGCAGGACAGGGGGCCCACTCCTCAACTCAGGCTACACCTTC.

Details on this clone: In the same sample, other DNA sequences code for this CDR3. This sequence joins TRBV9 and TRBJ1-1; D remains ambiguous. The CDR3 spans 13 residues. The germline V gene encodes CDR1 SGDLS and CDR2 YYNGEE. V lost 0 bases and J 1 base, leaving 4 bases between the germline ends. This CDR3 reads CASSVAGNTEAFF. The CDR3 nucleotides are TGTGCCAGCAGCGTAGCGGGGAACACTGAAGCTTTCTTT.